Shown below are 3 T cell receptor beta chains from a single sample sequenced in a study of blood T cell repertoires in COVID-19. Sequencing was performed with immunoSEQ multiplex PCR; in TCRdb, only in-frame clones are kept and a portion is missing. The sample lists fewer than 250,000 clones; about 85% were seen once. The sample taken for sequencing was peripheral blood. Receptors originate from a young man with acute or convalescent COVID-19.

The CDR3 reads CATSRQSGRVNNEQFF. For the CDR3, the DNA is TGTGCCACCAGCAGACAGAGCGGGAGGGTGAACAATGAGCAGTTCTTC. The chain uses TRBV15 and TRBJ2-1; the match to TRBD2 covers 10 bases. V shed 2 bases, J shed 5 bases, and the junction held 6 bases outside the gene matches. The CDR3 loop spans 16 amino acids. Looked up from germline, CDR1 is LNHNV and CDR2 is YYDKDF (reference sequence).

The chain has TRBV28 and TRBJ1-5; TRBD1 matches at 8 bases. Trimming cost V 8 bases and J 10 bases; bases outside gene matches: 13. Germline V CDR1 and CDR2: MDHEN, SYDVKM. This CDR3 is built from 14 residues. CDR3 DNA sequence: TGTGCCAGCGCATTGGGACAGGCTGGGGAACCCCAGCATTTT. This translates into CASALGQAGEPQHF. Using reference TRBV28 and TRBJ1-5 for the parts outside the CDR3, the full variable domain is DVKVTQSSRYLVKRTGEKVFLECVQDMDHENMFWYRQDPGLGLRLIYFSYDVKMKEKGDIPEGYSVSREKKERFSLILESASTNQTSMYLCASALGQAGEPQHFGDGTRLSIL.

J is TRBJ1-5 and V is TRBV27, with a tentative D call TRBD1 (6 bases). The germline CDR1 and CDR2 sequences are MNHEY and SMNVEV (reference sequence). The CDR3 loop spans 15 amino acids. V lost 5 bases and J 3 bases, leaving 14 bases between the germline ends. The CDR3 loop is CASSPGTQINQPQHF. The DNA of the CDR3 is TGTGCCAGCAGTCCCGGGACACAAATCAATCAGCCCCAGCATTTT.